This TCR beta chain is drawn from a study of T cell changes during pregnancy in multiple sclerosis. Germline CDR1 and CDR2: SGHNT and YYREEE (reference sequence). CDR3 length: 17 amino acids. The junction had 16 bases not matched to a gene; V was cut back by 4 bases and J by 4 bases. Using immunoSEQ multiplex PCR, the repertoire was profiled, and TCRdb retains in-frame clones only, with some absent. The table has approximately 20,000 clones, about nine tenths seen once. The sequenced sample was CD8+ T cells from peripheral blood mononuclear cells, obtained in the third trimester of pregnancy. This clonotype was obtained from a female donor in good health, enrolled as a control in a pregnancy study. The rearrangement joins TRBV5-4 to TRBJ1-2, with TRBD1 matching over 7 bases. In DNA, the CDR3 is TGTGCCAGCAGCCGGAGGGGGCAGGGGGTCGGTCTCTATGGCTACACCTTC. As protein: CASSRRGQGVGLYGYTF.